This T cell receptor (beta chain) comes out of a study of glioma-infiltrating T cells. This clonotype was seen ten or more times. Using RNA template, CDR3s of TCR alpha and beta were amplified with iRepertoire arm-PCR. Each CDR3 protein gets one entry after TCRdb re-called the multiplex PCR reads with MiXCR. Of approximately 190,000 distinct CDR3 sequences in the sample, approximately 30% were seen once. The CDR3 sequence is 14 residues long. The germline gives CDR1 SGHTA, CDR2 FQGNSA. V lost 5 bases to trimming and J lost 4 bases; unmatched junction nucleotides: 3. This clonotype originated in a human donor with low-grade glioma or glioblastoma, undergoing nonglioma brain surgery, or in good health (not recorded which). Input material: glioma tissue, nonneoplastic brain tissue, or PBMCs (not recorded which). The chain recombines TRBV7-2 with TRBJ2-5; 11 bases are a match to TRBD1. CDR3 region: CASSRDRGTETQYF. The CDR3 coding sequence is TGTGCCAGCAGCCGGGACAGGGGGACAGAGACCCAGTACTTC. Supplemented by reference TRBV7-2 and TRBJ2-5, the full variable domain reads GAGVSQSPSNKVTEKGKDVELRCDPISGHTALYWYRQSLGQGLEFLIYFQGNSAPDKSGLPSDRFSAERTGGSVSTLTIQRTQQEDSAVYLCASSRDRGTETQYFGPGTRLLVL.